A single sample gave rise to the 26 T cell receptor beta chains below, sequenced in a study of T-cell reconstitution after alpha-beta-depleted transplantation in children. Preparation of the TCRbeta library was carried out with unique molecular identifiers. TCRdb processed the PCR reads anew with MiXCR; each CDR3 protein has one entry. The sample has hundreds of thousands of distinct CDR3 sequences, 16% seen once. The source was PBMCs, mostly from graft donor cells, collected 360 days after TCRalphabeta/CD19-depleted stem cell transplant. Source of these receptors: a male patient between 2 and 9 years old who had a stem cell transplant for acute lymphoblastic leukemia, so the T cells may come from the graft donor.

There are a few counts of this clonotype. The chain recombines TRBV5-1 with TRBJ2-7; 8 bases map to TRBD1. The CDR3 is made up of 16 amino acids. CDR1 and CDR2 from the germline V gene are SGHRS and YFSETQ. Trimming removed 4 bases from V and 3 bases from J; junction bases left unmatched: 12. CDR3 protein: CASSGDRGAGHYEQYF. The CDR3, as DNA: TGCGCCAGCAGCGGAGACAGGGGCGCGGGTCACTACGAGCAGTACTTC.

This clonotype showed up just a few times. The chain recombines TRBV4-2 with TRBJ2-2, with 10 positions matching TRBD2. Germline CDR1 and CDR2: LGHNA and YNFKEQ. V shed 4 bases, J shed 2 bases, and the junction held 13 bases outside the gene matches. The CDR3 loop spans 19 amino acids. DNA for the CDR3: TGTGCCAGCAGCCTTCAGGGGAACCTAGCGGGAGAAAACACCGGGGAGCTGTTTTTT. Protein sequence: CASSLQGNLAGENTGELFF.

This clonotype occurred a few times. The chain has TRBV28 and TRBJ2-3; no clear D. The CDR3 totals 13 residues. Per the germline V gene, CDR1 is MDHEN and CDR2 is SYDVKM. The ends were cut back, 6 bases at V and 4 bases at J, with 11 bases in the middle. For the CDR3, the DNA is TGTGCCAGCAGCACCACAGTCCCAGATACGCAGTATTTT. Translation gives CASSTTVPDTQYF.

In this sample, this clonotype turned up a few times. The chain employs TRBV7-3 and TRBJ2-3, with 10 bases fitting TRBD2. The CDR3 length is 16 residues. Unmatched junction bases numbered 7, after V lost 1 base and J lost 6 bases. The germline V gene encodes CDR1 SGHTA and CDR2 FQGTGA. The CDR3 bases are TGTGCCAGCAGCTTAAGTCTAGCGGGAGAAGGGGATACGCAGTATTTT. It yields the protein CASSLSLAGEGDTQYF. Combining the CDR3 with reference TRBV7-3 and TRBJ2-3 gives the whole variable domain GAGVSQTPSNKVTEKGKYVELRCDPISGHTALYWYRQSLGQGPEFLIYFQGTGAADDSGLPNDRFFAVRPEGSVSTLKIQRTERGDSAVYLCASSLSLAGEGDTQYFGPGTRLTVL.

V gene TRBV2 combines with J gene TRBJ2-3; 9 bases line up with TRBD2. J was trimmed by 3 bases and V by 6 bases; bases with no gene match: 4. From germline, CDR1 is SNHLY and CDR2 FYNNEI. The CDR3 runs to 14 residues. CDR3 nucleotides: TGTGCCAGCAGCGCGGGACTAGCAACAGATACGCAGTATTTT. The encoded protein is CASSAGLATDTQYF. Using reference TRBV2 and TRBJ2-3 for the parts outside the CDR3, the full variable domain is EPEVTQTPSHQVTQMGQEVILRCVPISNHLYFYWYRQILGQKVEFLVSFYNNEISEKSEIFDDQFSVERPDGSNFTLKIRSTKLEDSAMYFCASSAGLATDTQYFGPGTRLTVL.

This clonotype was counted at least ten times. This chain links TRBV20-1 with TRBJ2-1, with 11 positions matching TRBD2. V dropped 5 bases and J dropped 7; count of bases not matched to a gene: 7. The CDR3 is made up of 14 amino acids. Germline values: CDR1 DFQATT, CDR2 SNEGSKA (reference sequence). DNA for the CDR3: TGCAGTGCTTTGACTAGCGGGACAGGGAATGAGCAGTTCTTC. It is translated as CSALTSGTGNEQFF.

This clonotype occurred a few times. At one end the junction does not follow the germline gene, possibly because of a read error. The chain employs TRBV5-7 and TRBJ1-5; 11 bases are a match to TRBD1. TRBV5-7 is an ORF, with its function uncertain. This CDR3 is built from 17 residues. CDR3 loop: CASSRGTGGRPSQPQLF. For the CDR3, the DNA is TGTGCCAGCAGCAGAGGGACAGGGGGACGACCTAGTCAGCCCCAGCTTTTT.

The chain combines TRBV6-6 with TRBJ1-5; possible D gene TRBD1, 6 bases. Germline CDR1 is MNHNY and CDR2 is SVGAGI (reference sequence). V was clipped by 6 bases and J by 5 bases, with 11 bases between them. The CDR3 consists of 13 residues. CDR3 protein: CASSRDIDQPQHF. CDR3 nucleotide sequence: TGTGCCAGCAGCCGGGACATCGATCAGCCCCAGCATTTT.

This chain joins TRBV12-3 or TRBV12-4 and TRBJ2-1; 8 nucleotides align to TRBD2. J gave up 5 bases and V 0 bases, and 6 bases lay outside the gene matches. The CDR3 runs to 16 residues. The CDR3 DNA follows: TGTGCCAGCAGTTTAGCCATGACTAGCGCCAACAATGAGCAGTTCTTC. Its protein is CASSLAMTSANNEQFF.

This clonotype was recorded a few times. V gene TRBV28 combines with J gene TRBJ2-7; 10 positions match TRBD1. V was pared by 2 bases and J by 5 bases, with 6 bases of the junction left unmatched. Germline-derived CDR1 and CDR2 are MDHEN and SYDVKM. This CDR3 spans 15 amino acids. The chain's CDR3 is CASSLPGTGVNEQYF. The CDR3 DNA reads TGTGCCAGCAGTTTACCCGGGACAGGGGTAAACGAGCAGTACTTC.

The rearrangement uses TRBV6-2 or TRBV6-3 and TRBJ1-4; D is unresolved. Germline lookup yields CDR1 MNHEY and CDR2 SVGEGT. V was shortened by 0 bases and J by 6 bases, with 17 bases between the two germline ends. The CDR3 runs 17 residues. CDR3 coding DNA: TGTGCCAGCAGTTACTCGATCGCCGGGTCCCTCGATGAAAAACTGTTTTTT. Translation: CASSYSIAGSLDEKLFF.

The CDR3 spells CASSPRAGSETQYF. The CDR3 DNA reads TGTGCCAGCTCACCCCGGGCCGGGTCTGAGACCCAGTACTTC. The chain couples TRBV18 to TRBJ2-5; D unclear. The CDR3 spans 14 residues. Germline V CDR1 and CDR2: KGHSH, LQKENI. Trimming took off 3 bases at V and 5 bases at J, with 13 bases between the two ends. The full variable domain, completed using reference TRBV18 and TRBJ2-5, is NAGVMQNPRHLVRRRGQEARLRCSPMKGHSHVYWYRQLPEEGLKFMVYLQKENIIDESGMPKERFSAEFPKEGPSILRIQQVVRGDSAAYFCASSPRAGSETQYFGPGTRLLVL.

This clonotype was detected ten times or more. The chain uses TRBV6-5 and TRBJ1-3, with TRBD1 matching over 10 bases. J lost 3 bases, V lost 2 bases, and 7 bases had no gene match. CDR3 length: 17 residues. Germline V CDR1 and CDR2: MNHEY, SVGAGI. DNA for the CDR3: TGTGCCAGCAGTTACCAAGCGGGACAGGGGAGTGGAAACACCATATATTTT. Translating it yields CASSYQAGQGSGNTIYF.

In its sample, this clonotype was seen a few times. CDR3 coding DNA: TGTGCCAGCAGTTTATTTCAGGGAGGCACTGAAGCTTTCTTT. It codes for CASSLFQGGTEAFF. V gene TRBV27 combines with J gene TRBJ1-1; a possible D gene is TRBD1 (5 bases). This CDR3 spans 14 amino acids. From germline, CDR1 is MNHEY and CDR2 SMNVEV (reference sequence). With 1 base removed from V and 4 bases from J, the gap between germline ends came to 10 bases.

V is TRBV12-3 or TRBV12-4 and J is TRBJ2-1; perhaps TRBD2 as D (6 bases). Trimming removed 8 bases from V and 6 bases from J, with 17 bases in between. CDR3 length: 14 amino acids. The CDR3 is CASGIPPGANEQFF. The DNA for the CDR3 is TGTGCCAGCGGAATTCCCCCGGGAGCCAATGAGCAGTTCTTC.

This clonotype was seen a handful of times. V is TRBV10-3 and J is TRBJ2-1; TRBD2 matches at 10 bases. J was trimmed by 4 bases and V by 6 bases; bases with no gene match: 6. From germline, CDR1 is ENHRY and CDR2 SYGVKD. The CDR3 sequence is 15 residues long. In nucleotides, the CDR3 is TGTGCCATCAGGTGGGGACTAGCGCCTTACAATGAGCAGTTCTTC. This codes for CAIRWGLAPYNEQFF.

This clonotype has a handful of counts. The chain recombines TRBV15 with TRBJ2-5; 10 bases map to TRBD1. Per the germline V gene, CDR1 is LNHNV and CDR2 is YYDKDF (reference sequence). This CDR3 is built from 16 residues. The V and J ends lost 1 base and 1 base, in that order; junction bases with no gene match: 3. CDR3 region: CATSRGQGASQETQYF. The CDR3 bases are TGTGCCACCAGCAGAGGACAGGGGGCCTCCCAAGAGACCCAGTACTTC.

This clonotype turned up a few times. This sequence joins TRBV20-1 and TRBJ1-2; the D gene is possibly TRBD1 (5 bases). The CDR3 contains 12 residues. CDR1 and CDR2 (germline): DFQATT, SNEGSKA (reference sequence). V lost 7 bases to trimming and J lost 4 bases, with 13 bases between them. Here the CDR3 DNA reads TGCAGTGTGGCAGGGTTTGGCTATGGCTACACCTTC. This sequence encodes CSVAGFGYGYTF.

The chain employs TRBV10-3 and TRBJ2-5, with a possible D match to TRBD1 (5 bases). The CDR3 is 14 residues long. Germline values: CDR1 ENHRY, CDR2 SYGVKD. V lost 4 bases and J 1 base, leaving 10 bases between the germline ends. The CDR3 spells CAISGSRVQETQYF. DNA of the CDR3: TGTGCCATCAGTGGCTCCAGGGTCCAAGAGACCCAGTACTTC.

The chain employs TRBV5-1 and TRBJ2-1, with 8 nucleotides matching TRBD1. The trim removed 1 base at V and 9 bases at J, leaving 12 bases unmatched. CDR3 length equals 16 residues. The germline V gene has CDR1 SGHRS and CDR2 YFSETQ. The CDR3 reads CASSLLVQGASGEQFF. CDR3 sequence (DNA): TGCGCCAGCAGCTTGCTGGTGCAGGGGGCGTCCGGTGAGCAGTTCTTC.

This clonotype was seen more than once but under ten times. The chain is built from TRBV28 and TRBJ2-7; D tentatively fits TRBD1 or TRBD2 (6 bases each). Germline V gene lookup returns CDR1 MDHEN and CDR2 SYDVKM. The CDR3 spans 17 residues. Trimming took off 7 bases at V and 5 bases at J, with 27 bases between the two ends. CDR3 nucleotides: TGTGCCAGCATCAAGGGGGGTCTTGTGGGGAGTGGCAACGAGCAGTACTTC. Encoded protein: CASIKGGLVGSGNEQYF.

This clonotype was detected only a few times. This chain links TRBV12-3 or TRBV12-4 with TRBJ1-1, with TRBD1 identical over 9 bases. This CDR3 comprises 12 residues. V lost 7 bases and J lost 11; bases outside the gene matches: 8. CDR3 nucleotides: TGTGCCAGCACCGACAGGGGGGCTCTGGCTTTCTTT. Its translation: CASTDRGALAFF.

This clonotype has more than one count but fewer than ten. The genes are TRBV6-5 and TRBJ2-4; D unresolved. V lost 0 bases and J 5 bases, leaving 8 bases between the germline ends. CDR3 size: 14 residues. Looked up from germline, CDR1 is MNHEY and CDR2 is SVGAGI. The CDR3 DNA follows: TGTGCCAGCAGTTACTCGAGGCTTCAAAACATTCAGTACTTC. This codes for CASSYSRLQNIQYF.

The genes are TRBV19 and TRBJ2-7, with 7 bases that match TRBD2. The V gene's germline CDR1 is LNHDA and CDR2 SQIVND (reference sequence). This CDR3 comprises 17 residues. CDR3 DNA: TGTGACAAGCGGACGCCGTTCGCGCCTAGCGGTTCCTACGAGCAGTACTTC. Amino acids: CDKRTPFAPSGSYEQYF.

This clonotype was seen only once. The chain employs TRBV6-1 and TRBJ2-7, with D possibly TRBD2 on 6 matching bases. The CDR3 runs to 13 residues. CDR1 and CDR2 from the germline V gene are MNHNS and SASEGT. V lost 6 bases and J lost 1, with 10 bases in between. The CDR3 nucleotides read TGTGCCAGCAGGGTGACTAGTTCCTACGAGCAGTACTTC. Protein: CASRVTSSYEQYF.

This clonotype was recorded many times. The chain joins TRBV15 to TRBJ1-5; D might be TRBD1 (6 bases). The CDR3 extends over 17 amino acids. CDR1 LNHNV and CDR2 YYDKDF come from the germline V gene (reference sequence). The germline V and J ends were trimmed by 5 bases and 0 bases, with 17 bases remaining between them. CDR3 in DNA: TGTGCCACCAGCGGGAGGGGGATTCCCTATAGCAATCAGCCCCAGCATTTT. Translating it yields CATSGRGIPYSNQPQHF.